This TCR beta chain was recorded in a study of shared clonotypes between healthy human individuals. On the study more broadly: A couple of women and a few men aged 18 to 49 served as donors. Study-level findings and limits: Naive subsets usually exceeded memory subsets in estimated richness.

As concerns this clone: Antigen unknown.

Study donors comprised healthy, HIV-negative adults devoid of recent acute infection or vaccination. The CD4+ fraction was divided into a CD45RA+ naive subset and a CD45RA-negative memory subset. Here immunoSEQ multiplex PCR was the method, and the copy in TCRdb shows in-frame clones only, minus some. The sample has over a million clones, approximately 98.5% seen once. Trimming removed 4 bases from V and 2 bases from J, with 9 bases in between. This CDR3 contains 12 residues. From germline, CDR1 is GTSNPN and CDR2 SVGIG (reference sequence). The TCR sequence derives from a man between 25 and 39 years old in good health. Sequenced sample: naive CD4+ T cells sorted from blood. Described subset: CD45RA+ positively selected. This chain uses TRBV30 with TRBJ2-7; tentatively, D is TRBD2 (6 bases). The CDR3 DNA reads TGTGCCTGGACCGCGGGGCCCTACGAGCAGTACTTC. Its translation is CAWTAGPYEQYF.